Below are 15 T cell receptor beta chains sequenced from a single sample in a study of blood T cell repertoires in COVID-19. This table comes from immunoSEQ multiplex PCR, and its TCRdb copy is limited to in-frame clones, with some not included. Of 200,000 to 250,000 clones in the sample, roughly four fifths were seen once. Specimen: peripheral blood. These TCRs come from a woman aged 55-70 years with acute or convalescent COVID-19.

The rearrangement uses TRBV10-3 and TRBJ2-7; tentatively, D is TRBD1 (6 bases). V lost 3 bases and J lost 2, with 8 bases in between. This CDR3 spans 13 amino acids. Germline V gene sequence: CDR1 ENHRY, CDR2 SYGVKD. DNA of the CDR3: TGTGCCATCAGTGACAGGGGTACCTACGAGCAGTACTTC. Translating gives CAISDRGTYEQYF.

The chain has TRBV5-4 and TRBJ2-7; D is perhaps TRBD2 (6 bases). With 4 bases removed from V and 3 bases from J, the gap between germline ends came to 23 bases. Germline CDR1 reads SGHNT; CDR2 reads YYREEE (reference sequence). The CDR3 has 17 residues. Here the CDR3 reads CASSAARGTGANYEQYF. The CDR3 region has the DNA TGTGCCAGCAGCGCCGCGCGGGGCACCGGAGCTAACTACGAGCAGTACTTC. Drawing the rest from reference TRBV5-4 and TRBJ2-7, the complete variable domain is ETGVTQSPTHLIKTRGQQVTLRCSSQSGHNTVSWYQQALGQGPQFIFQYYREEENGRGNFPPRFSGLQFPNYSSELNVNALELDDSALYLCASSAARGTGANYEQYFGPGTRLTVT.

The gene calls are TRBV19 and TRBJ2-6; 7 bases match TRBD1. The CDR3 runs 17 residues. The ends lost 3 bases at V and 2 bases at J; junction bases unmatched: 7. The V gene's germline CDR1 is LNHDA and CDR2 SQIVND (reference sequence). This CDR3 reads CASSIKGAFPGANVLTF. The DNA for the CDR3 is TGTGCCAGTAGTATTAAGGGGGCCTTTCCTGGGGCCAACGTCCTGACTTTC.

Written as DNA, the CDR3 is TGCGCCAGCTCGAGACTAACTAGCGGCGATACGCAGTATTTT. Protein product: CASSRLTSGDTQYF. The chain carries TRBV5-1 and TRBJ2-3; TRBD2 aligns across 8 bases. Trimming cost V 7 bases and J 6 bases; bases outside gene matches: 10. The CDR3 consists of 14 residues. The V gene's germline CDR1 is SGHRS and CDR2 YFSETQ.

The V gene is TRBV30, the J gene TRBJ2-2, with 11 bases matching TRBD2. Germline V gene lookup returns CDR1 GTSNPN and CDR2 SVGIG (reference sequence). The J segment lost 7 bases and the V segment lost 5 bases, leaving 6 bases of the junction unmatched. This CDR3 spans 14 amino acids. CDR3 coding DNA: TGTGCCTGGGTAGCGGGGGGGCTTGGCGGGGAGCTGTTTTTT. It yields the protein CAWVAGGLGGELFF.

This clone was observed a few times. The chain employs TRBV29-1 and TRBJ1-2, with 8 bases fitting TRBD1. V was pared by 6 bases and J by 2 bases, with 5 bases of the junction left unmatched. The germline V gene encodes CDR1 SQVTM and CDR2 ANQGSEA. The CDR3 has 13 residues. As DNA, the CDR3 is TGCAGCGTGCACGGACAGGGCAACTATGGCTACACCTTC. It encodes CSVHGQGNYGYTF.

The chain carries TRBV5-5 and TRBJ2-2; D is undetermined. Deletions cut 3 bases from V and 0 bases from J, with 21 bases between. The CDR3 consists of 19 residues. CDR1 and CDR2 from the germline V gene are SGHKS and YYEKEE (reference sequence). As DNA, the CDR3 is TGTGCCAGCAGCTGGAAGGCTAGACGAATGGAATCGAACACCGGGGAGCTGTTTTTT. Translation gives CASSWKARRMESNTGELFF.

The chain combines TRBV30 with TRBJ1-4; no clear D. Germline V gene lookup returns CDR1 GTSNPN and CDR2 SVGIG (reference sequence). This CDR3 is 11 amino acids long. V lost 3 bases and J 6 bases, leaving 5 bases between the germline ends. For the CDR3, the DNA is TGTGCCTGGAGCGGTGATGAAAAACTGTTTTTT. Translation: CAWSGDEKLFF.

The gene calls are TRBV7-9 and TRBJ1-2; D is ambiguous. Germline V lookup: CDR1 SEHNR, CDR2 FQNEAQ (reference sequence). The CDR3 runs 15 residues. The V end was cut by 11 bases, the J end by 7 bases, with 26 bases between. The CDR3 sequence is CAPRFPRAMVLGYTF. Written as DNA, the CDR3 is TGTGCCCCCCGGTTCCCCCGTGCCATGGTTCTTGGCTACACCTTC.

The V gene is TRBV5-1, the J gene TRBJ2-5; TRBD2 matches at 9 bases. Germline assignment: CDR1 SGHRS and CDR2 YFSETQ. V lost 4 bases, J lost 1 base, and 2 bases stayed unmatched. This CDR3 is 14 amino acids long. CDR3 in DNA: TGCGCCAGCAGCGCTAGCGGGGCCCAAGAGACCCAGTACTTC. This encodes CASSASGAQETQYF.

This clone was seen a handful of times. This rearrangement joins TRBV5-1 to TRBJ1-3, with D uncertain. V was trimmed by 2 bases and J by 7 bases, leaving 10 bases between them. The CDR3 is 13 amino acids. Germline CDR1 is SGHRS and CDR2 is YFSETQ. As DNA, the CDR3 is TGCGCCAGCAGCTTTACGGGTTCGAACACCATATATTTT. It translates to CASSFTGSNTIYF.

The chain has TRBV19 and TRBJ1-5; maybe TRBD1 (6 bases). V lost 7 bases to trimming and J lost 7 bases, with 14 bases between them. Germline CDR1 and CDR2: LNHDA and SQIVND (reference sequence). This CDR3 contains 13 residues. The CDR3 loop is CASKGGAEQPQHF. The CDR3 DNA is TGTGCCAGTAAAGGGGGGGCAGAGCAGCCCCAGCATTTT.

The gene calls are TRBV5-1 and TRBJ1-2; no clear D. Trimming took 4 bases from V and 3 from J, leaving 7 bases between them. The CDR3 is 12 amino acids. Per germline, CDR1 SGHRS and CDR2 YFSETQ. The CDR3 DNA reads TGCGCCAGCAGCCCGGCGGACTATGGCTACACCTTC. Its protein is CASSPADYGYTF.

The chain couples TRBV6-2 or TRBV6-3 to TRBJ1-5; 8 nucleotides align to TRBD1. The junction had 9 bases not matched to a gene; V was cut back by 2 bases and J by 0 bases. Germline V gene data show CDR1 as MNHEY and CDR2 as SVGEGT. The CDR3 length is 18 residues. The chain's CDR3 is CASSYIGTGRYSNQPQHF. The CDR3 coding sequence is TGTGCCAGCAGTTACATCGGGACAGGACGTTATAGCAATCAGCCCCAGCATTTT.

The chain recombines TRBV4-2 with TRBJ2-2; 8 nucleotides align to TRBD2. The germline CDR1 and CDR2 sequences are LGHNA and YNFKEQ. V was clipped by 1 base and J by 2 bases; unmatched bases: 3. The CDR3 is made up of 16 amino acids. The CDR3 loop is CASSQGLAGNTGELFF. The CDR3 region has the DNA TGTGCCAGCAGCCAAGGGCTAGCGGGCAACACCGGGGAGCTGTTTTTT.